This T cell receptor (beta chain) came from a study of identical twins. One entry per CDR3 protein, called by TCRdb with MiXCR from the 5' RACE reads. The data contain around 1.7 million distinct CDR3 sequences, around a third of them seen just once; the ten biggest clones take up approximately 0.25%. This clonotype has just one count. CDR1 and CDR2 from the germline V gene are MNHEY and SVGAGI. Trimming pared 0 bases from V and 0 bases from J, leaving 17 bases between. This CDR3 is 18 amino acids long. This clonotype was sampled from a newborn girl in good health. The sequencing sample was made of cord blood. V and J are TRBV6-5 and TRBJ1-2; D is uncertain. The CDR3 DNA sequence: TGTGCCAGCAGTTACTCCGTACAGCCGGACCAAGCTAACTATGGCTACACCTTC. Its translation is CASSYSVQPDQANYGYTF.